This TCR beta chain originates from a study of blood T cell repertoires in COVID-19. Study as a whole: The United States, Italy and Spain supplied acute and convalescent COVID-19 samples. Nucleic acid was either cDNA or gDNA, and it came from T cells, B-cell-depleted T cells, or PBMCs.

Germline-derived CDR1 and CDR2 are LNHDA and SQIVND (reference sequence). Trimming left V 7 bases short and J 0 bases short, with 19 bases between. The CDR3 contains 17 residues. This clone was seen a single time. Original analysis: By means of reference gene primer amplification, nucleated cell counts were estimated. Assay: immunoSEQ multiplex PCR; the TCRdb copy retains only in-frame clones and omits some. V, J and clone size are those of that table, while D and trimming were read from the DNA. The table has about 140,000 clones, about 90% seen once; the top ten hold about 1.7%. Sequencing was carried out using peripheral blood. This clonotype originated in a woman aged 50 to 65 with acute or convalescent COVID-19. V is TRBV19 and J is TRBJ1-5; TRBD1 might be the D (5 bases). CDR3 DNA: TGTGCCAGTACAAATGGGGGGGAATCTTATAGCAATCAGCCCCAGCATTTT. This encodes CASTNGGESYSNQPQHF.